This TCR beta chain came from a study of T cells in localized non-small cell lung cancer. The CDR3 consists of 12 residues. Trimming shortened V by 2 bases and J by 7 bases, and 7 bases separated the two germline ends. In germline, CDR1 is MNHNS, CDR2 SASEGT. Regarding the study as a whole: Investigators sequenced only a single tumor region, leaving heterogeneity possible. Within adjacent lung there appeared a median roughly 60 of the top 100 tumor clones. Adjacent uninvolved lung tissue had the highest T cell clonality, exceeding tumor. Longer overall survival was linked to higher blood T cell density.

For this clone: Its antigen remains unknown.

Method: immunoSEQ multiplex PCR; TCRdb's copy keeps in-frame clones and lacks some. The sample lists fewer than 100,000 clones, 80% to 90% occurring once. V gene TRBV6-1 combines with J gene TRBJ2-3; weak D call: TRBD1 (5 bases). Specimen: peripheral blood, collected before any cancer treatment. The sequence derives from a man aged 35-69 years with stage I squamous cell lung carcinoma. CDR3 coding DNA: TGTGCCAGCAGTGAACAGGGAAATACGCAGTATTTT. Residues: CASSEQGNTQYF.